The 8 T cell receptor beta chains given below trace back to one sample, sequenced in a study of T cells in narcolepsy. Profiled with immunoSEQ multiplex PCR; TCRdb holds only in-frame clones, not every one. Among roughly 35,000 clones listed, approximately 80% were seen once. Input material: memory (CD45RA-) CD4+ T cells from blood. The receptors come from a human donor in good health.

This clone was seen just once. V usage is TRBV30 and J usage is TRBJ1-3; D unclear. Trimming took 8 bases from V and 2 from J, leaving 13 bases between them. The CDR3 contains 13 residues. Germline CDR1 and CDR2: GTSNPN and SVGIG (reference sequence). The DNA of the CDR3 is TGTGCCGTCATCGGCGCGGCTGGAAACACCATATATTTT. It yields the protein CAVIGAAGNTIYF.

The chain has TRBV7-9 and TRBJ2-2; the match to TRBD2 covers 8 bases. J lost 0 bases, V lost 5 bases, and 2 bases had no gene match. The CDR3 has 15 amino acids. The germline V gene has CDR1 SEHNR and CDR2 FQNEAQ (reference sequence). CDR3 bases: TGTGCCAGCAGCACTAGCGGATCGAACACCGGGGAGCTGTTTTTT. Its translation: CASSTSGSNTGELFF. Full variable domain (outside the CDR3, taken from reference TRBV7-9 and TRBJ2-2): DTGVSQNPRHKITKRGQNVTFRCDPISEHNRLYWYRQTLGQGPEFLTYFQNEAQLEKSRLLSDRFSAERPKGSFSTLEIQRTEQGDSAMYLCASSTSGSNTGELFFGEGSRLTVL.

The chain couples TRBV7-9 to TRBJ2-1, with TRBD1 as a possible D gene (6 bases). V gave up 5 bases and J gave up 7 bases, with 21 bases separating them. This CDR3 has 16 residues. Germline values: CDR1 SEHNR, CDR2 FQNEAQ (reference sequence). CDR3 loop: CASSPLSAGAGNEQFF. The CDR3 coding sequence is TGTGCCAGCAGCCCCCTGTCGGCAGGGGCGGGTAATGAGCAGTTCTTC.

The rearrangement joins TRBV7-9 to TRBJ1-6; D gene ambiguous. This CDR3 spans 14 amino acids. Trimming took off 5 bases at V and 6 bases at J, with 11 bases between the two ends. The germline gives CDR1 SEHNR, CDR2 FQNEAQ (reference sequence). The CDR3 DNA reads as TGTGCCAGCAGCCCCCAACCTTCTAATTCACCCCTCCACTTT. Translation gives CASSPQPSNSPLHF.

The chain is built from TRBV6-5 and TRBJ1-3; no reliable D call. The CDR3 has 14 amino acids. V lost 0 bases to trimming and J lost 2 bases, with 5 bases between them. Germline V gives CDR1 MNHEY, CDR2 SVGAGI. CDR3 sequence: CASSYSEAGNTIYF. The CDR3 DNA sequence: TGTGCCAGCAGTTACTCGGAGGCTGGAAACACCATATATTTT.

The rearrangement joins TRBV5-1 to TRBJ2-5; D is possibly TRBD1 or TRBD2 (7 bases each). The CDR3 totals 15 residues. In germline, CDR1 is SGHRS, CDR2 YFSETQ. Trimming stripped 1 base from V and 5 bases from J, with 15 bases between. The CDR3 nucleotides are TGCGCCAGCAGCTTGAGGGCAGGGGGGGTCGAGACCCAGTACTTC. Translated, it gives CASSLRAGGVETQYF.

V gene TRBV6-1 combines with J gene TRBJ1-1; D is uncertain. Trimming shortened V by 5 bases and J by 3 bases, and 7 bases separated the two germline ends. The CDR3 covers 12 residues. The germline V gene encodes CDR1 MNHNS and CDR2 SASEGT. The CDR3 DNA follows: TGTGCCAGCAGTTTCGGGCACACTGAAGCTTTCTTT. Translated: CASSFGHTEAFF.

This rearrangement joins TRBV4-1 to TRBJ1-2; the D gene is possibly TRBD1 (5 bases). Germline V gene sequence: CDR1 MGHRA, CDR2 YSYEKL. Trimming pared 0 bases from V and 7 bases from J, leaving 18 bases between. This CDR3 has 16 residues. CDR3 nucleotides: TGCGCCAGCAGCCAAGACTTGGGGGTGAGGGGTTTTGGCTACACCTTC. Amino acid sequence: CASSQDLGVRGFGYTF.